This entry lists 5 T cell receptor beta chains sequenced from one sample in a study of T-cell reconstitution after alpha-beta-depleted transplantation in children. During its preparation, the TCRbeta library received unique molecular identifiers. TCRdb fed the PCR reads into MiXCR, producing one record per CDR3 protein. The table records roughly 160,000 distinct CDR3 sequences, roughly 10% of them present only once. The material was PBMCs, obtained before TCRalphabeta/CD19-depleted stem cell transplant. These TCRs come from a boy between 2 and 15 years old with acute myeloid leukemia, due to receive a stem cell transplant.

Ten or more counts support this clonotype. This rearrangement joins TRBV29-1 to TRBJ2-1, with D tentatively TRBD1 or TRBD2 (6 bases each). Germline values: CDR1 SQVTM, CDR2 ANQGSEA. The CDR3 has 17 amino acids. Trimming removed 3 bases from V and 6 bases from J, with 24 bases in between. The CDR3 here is CSVEGFPGDTLGNEQFF. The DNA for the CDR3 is TGCAGCGTTGAGGGTTTTCCGGGGGACACCCTGGGCAATGAGCAGTTCTTC.

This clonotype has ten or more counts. The CDR3 region is CSARGGAANTEAFF. CDR3 DNA: TGCAGTGCTAGAGGGGGGGCAGCGAACACTGAAGCTTTCTTT. The chain employs TRBV20-1 and TRBJ1-1, with D maybe TRBD1 (6 bases). Germline assignment: CDR1 DFQATT and CDR2 SNEGSKA (reference sequence). The ends were cut back, 1 base at V and 1 base at J, with 10 bases in the middle. This CDR3 contains 14 residues.

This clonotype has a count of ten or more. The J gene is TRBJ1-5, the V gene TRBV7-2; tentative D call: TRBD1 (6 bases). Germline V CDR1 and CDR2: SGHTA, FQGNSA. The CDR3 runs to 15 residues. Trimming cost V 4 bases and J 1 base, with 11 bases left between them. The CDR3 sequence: CASSSTGASNQPQHF. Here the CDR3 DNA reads TGTGCCAGCAGCTCCACGGGGGCCAGCAATCAGCCCCAGCATTTT.

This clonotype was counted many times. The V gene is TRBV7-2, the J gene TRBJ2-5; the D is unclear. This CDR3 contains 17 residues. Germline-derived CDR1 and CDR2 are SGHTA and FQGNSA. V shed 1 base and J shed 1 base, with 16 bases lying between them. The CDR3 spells CASSLVFGFDSQETQYF. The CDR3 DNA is TGTGCCAGCAGCTTAGTTTTCGGGTTCGACTCCCAAGAGACCCAGTACTTC.

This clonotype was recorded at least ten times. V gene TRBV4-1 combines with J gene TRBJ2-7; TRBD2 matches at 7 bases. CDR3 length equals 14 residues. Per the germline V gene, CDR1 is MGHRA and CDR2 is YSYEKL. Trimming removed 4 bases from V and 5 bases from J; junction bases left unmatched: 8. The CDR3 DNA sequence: TGCGCCAGCAGCCGCACACGGGGGGATCACGAGCAGTACGTC. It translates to CASSRTRGDHEQYV.